This T cell receptor (beta chain) was found in a study of OX40 agonist ivuxolimab in advanced cancers. With regard to this clone: The antigen remains unidentified.

V gave up 5 bases and J gave up 0 bases; unmatched junction bases: 9. The CDR3 covers 17 residues. Germline V gene sequence: CDR1 LNHDA, CDR2 SQIVND (reference sequence). Profiling relied on immunoSEQ multiplex PCR, and the TCRdb table lists in-frame clones only, not all of them. The sample comprises roughly 81,000 clones, approximately 95% of which are singletons, and about 11% rests with the top ten. Points from the study as a whole: Expanded peripheral T cell antigen specificity was not determined. Fewer expanded clones were found on average in CD4+ than in CD8+ T cells.

Sequenced material: CD4+ or CD8+ T cells sorted from blood, taken in a trial of the OX40 agonist ivuxolimab. The receptor comes from an adult with an advanced solid tumor such as melanoma, head and neck, liver or kidney cancer. J is TRBJ2-4 and V is TRBV19; TRBD1 matches at 8 bases. The CDR3 loop reads CASSGQGITRAKNIQYF. The DNA for the CDR3 is TGTGCCAGTAGTGGACAGGGAATAACGAGAGCCAAAAACATTCAGTACTTC.